These T cell receptor beta chains were read from a single sample in a study of cytotoxic CD8 clonotypes in ibrutinib-treated CLL. Clones were sequenced by immunoSEQ multiplex PCR, and TCRdb holds only the in-frame ones, with some missing. The data contain fewer than 400,000 clones, 67% of them singletons. The specimen was PBMCs, collected after 36 months of ibrutinib treatment. Every receptor here comes from a human donor with chronic lymphocytic leukemia. Each CDR3 is given with its conserved first and last residue. A D gene is named only where the DNA matches it firmly. Where a row states a size, it is once, few, many or the class of an expanded clone; other rows omit it.

clone size	V gene	D gene	J gene	CDR3 protein
.	TRBV7-2	TRBD2	TRBJ2-7	CASTMSAGGPLYEQYF
.	TRBV29-1	TRBD1	TRBJ2-4	CSVGQGFGDAKNIQYF
few	TRBV28	.	TRBJ2-7	CASSWDGGTSYEQYF
.	TRBV7-2	.	TRBJ1-2	CASSVFDLYGYTF
.	TRBV18	.	TRBJ1-3	CASSRGRTGTGNTIYF
few	TRBV2	TRBD1	TRBJ2-7	CASEGQGNEQYF
.	TRBV18	TRBD2	TRBJ2-5	CASSSGTSGRETQYF
.	TRBV28	TRBD1	TRBJ1-5	CASSGQGHSNQPQHF
.	TRBV7-9	.	TRBJ2-2	CASSFTGPVNTGELFF
.	TRBV29-1	TRBD1	TRBJ2-3	CSVEAFLPGQMSTDTQYF
.	TRBV5-4	.	TRBJ2-5	CASSLGRPETQYF
few	TRBV5-6	.	TRBJ2-1	CASSLVTNEQFF
.	TRBV4-1	.	TRBJ1-1	CASSQDWGDTEAFF
.	TRBV7-3	.	TRBJ2-1	CASSLINEQFF
.	TRBV5-4	.	TRBJ2-7	CASSLEGRTYEQYF
.	TRBV27	.	TRBJ1-3	CASSLSQVSGNTIYF
once	TRBV9	.	TRBJ2-5	CASSVKTGIWETQYF
.	TRBV18	.	TRBJ1-2	CASSTGGYGYTF
.	TRBV6-5	.	TRBJ2-1	CASSYSPGFYEQFF
.	TRBV14	.	TRBJ2-3	CASSLRGIGLAMDTQYF
.	TRBV11-2	TRBD1	TRBJ2-7	CASSLVSRDRSF
.	TRBV5-1	.	TRBJ2-5	CASSSETGTGQETQYF
.	TRBV5-6	TRBD1	TRBJ1-2	CASSPAVTGSYGYTF
.	TRBV5-1	TRBD2	TRBJ2-5	CASSIAGGPGETQYF
.	TRBV9	.	TRBJ2-3	CASSVEDLSTDTQYF
.	TRBV5-1	.	TRBJ2-3	CASRDSPSTDTQYF
.	TRBV4-3	.	TRBJ2-5	CASSRNLRAETQYF
.	TRBV18	TRBD2	TRBJ2-7	CASSKIAGGPREQYF
once	TRBV6-5	.	TRBJ2-7	CASSYSAGPSYEQYF
.	TRBV7-8	TRBD2	TRBJ2-1	CASSPTSGGLSYNEQFF
.	TRBV6-1	.	TRBJ1-5	CASSEPPGGGPSNQPQHF
.	TRBV11-2	TRBD2	TRBJ2-1	CASSLGTRYNEQFF
.	TRBV6-1	.	TRBJ1-1	CASIRVGRNTEAFF
.	TRBV7-8	.	TRBJ2-1	CASSLPYNEQFF
few	TRBV7-6	TRBD2	TRBJ2-1	CASSAGTSGREQFF
few	TRBV21-1	.	TRBJ2-7	CASSKGWTSGSHEQYF
few	TRBV4-2	.	TRBJ2-2	CASSQPPGRTAAGELFF
few	TRBV5-6	.	TRBJ1-2	CASSLARQVYGYTF
.	TRBV14	.	TRBJ1-3	CASSQKPLFGSGNTIYF
.	TRBV19	.	TRBJ2-7	CASSQFPLSGKDKQYF
.	TRBV7-9	TRBD1	TRBJ2-7	CASSYTLLGTVPSYEQYF
.	TRBV23-1	TRBD2	TRBJ2-1	CASSSSGSSYNEQFF
.	TRBV28	.	TRBJ1-2	CASSYLQGYGYTF
few	TRBV27	TRBD1	TRBJ2-1	CASSLSPRGTLQFF
.	TRBV4-1	TRBD2	TRBJ2-5	CASSLLPGLAGVETQYF
once	TRBV15	.	TRBJ1-5	CATSAVGQPQHF
.	TRBV2	.	TRBJ2-3	CASKGDLGGTDTQYF
.	TRBV6-5	TRBD1	TRBJ2-7	CASSHRGSSYEQYF
once	TRBV6-1	TRBD1	TRBJ2-7	CASSQRVTGFHEQYF
.	TRBV7-2	.	TRBJ2-5	CASSSTGEGYF
.	TRBV4-1	TRBD1	TRBJ1-1	CASSPRQGGTEAFF
few	TRBV6-1	.	TRBJ1-5	CASSWTNQPQHF
.	TRBV4-2	.	TRBJ1-2	CASSQELDVIYGYTF